This T cell receptor (beta chain) was captured by sequencing in a study of T-cell memory formation after mild COVID-19. MiXCR was run by TCRdb on the 5' RACE reads, yielding one entry per CDR3 protein. The data show about 180,000 distinct CDR3 sequences, under 20% seen once. Trimming took off 2 bases at V and 9 bases at J, with 7 bases between the two ends. CDR1 and CDR2 from the germline V gene are MNHNS and SASEGT. This CDR3 region has 11 residues. The sequencing input was PBMCs or a T cell subset sorted from them (not recorded which). The clonotype originates from a man between 18 and 35 years old who had mild COVID-19 (a few samples of this study predate the infection). Cell type and time point are not known. The chain couples TRBV6-1 to TRBJ2-5, with D possibly TRBD1 on 5 matching bases. The CDR3 coding sequence is TGTGCCAGCAGTGAAAGGGGCGCCCAGTACTTC. Translating gives CASSERGAQYF.